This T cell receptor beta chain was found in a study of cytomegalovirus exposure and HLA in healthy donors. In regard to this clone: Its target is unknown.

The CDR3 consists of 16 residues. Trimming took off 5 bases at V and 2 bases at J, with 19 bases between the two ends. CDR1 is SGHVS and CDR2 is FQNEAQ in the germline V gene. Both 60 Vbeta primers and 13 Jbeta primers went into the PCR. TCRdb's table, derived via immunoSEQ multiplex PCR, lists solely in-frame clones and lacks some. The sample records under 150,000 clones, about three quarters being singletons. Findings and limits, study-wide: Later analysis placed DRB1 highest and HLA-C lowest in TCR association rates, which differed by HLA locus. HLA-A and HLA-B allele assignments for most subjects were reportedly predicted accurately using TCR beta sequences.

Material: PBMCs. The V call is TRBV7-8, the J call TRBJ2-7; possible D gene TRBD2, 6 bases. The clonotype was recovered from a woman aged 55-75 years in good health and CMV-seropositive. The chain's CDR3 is CASSPRGGGEAYEQYF. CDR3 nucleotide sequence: TGTGCCAGCAGCCCACGAGGAGGCGGGGAGGCCTACGAGCAGTACTTC.